The next 17 T cell receptor beta chains were all read from a single sample in a study of shared clonotypes between healthy human individuals. Libraries were prepared by immunoSEQ multiplex PCR; TCRdb keeps only in-frame clonotypes and omits some of them. The sample gives around 2.1 million clones, nearly 97% of which show up once; over 0.1% is in the top ten. Sequencing input: naive CD4+ T cells sorted from blood. The subset here: CD45RA+ positively selected. The receptors were sampled from a man younger than 30 in good health.

The chain recombines TRBV2 with TRBJ2-3; D remains ambiguous. The CDR3 loop spans 15 amino acids. The germline V gene has CDR1 SNHLY and CDR2 FYNNEI. V was shortened by 4 bases and J by 1 base, with 12 bases between the two germline ends. The chain's CDR3 is CASSVWATRTDTQYF. CDR3 bases: TGTGCCAGCAGTGTGTGGGCCACTCGCACAGATACGCAGTATTTT.

Comment on this clone: Other DNA sequences in the sample encode the same CDR3. CDR3 sequence (DNA): TGTGCCAGTAGTGACAGGGCCAACACTGAAGCTTTCTTT. It specifies CASSDRANTEAFF. J is TRBJ1-1 and V is TRBV19; 7 bases line up with TRBD1. Germline V CDR1 and CDR2: LNHDA, SQIVND (reference sequence). The CDR3 contains 13 residues. The V and J ends lost 5 bases and 2 bases, in that order; junction bases with no gene match: 2.

The chain links TRBV5-6 to TRBJ2-3; TRBD2 aligns across 7 bases. Trimming took 0 bases from V and 3 from J; bases not matched to a gene: 7. The germline V gene encodes CDR1 SGHDT and CDR2 YYEEEE. The CDR3 has 16 amino acids. In DNA, the CDR3 is TGTGCCAGCAGCTTGGCCCTGCGGGGGAATACAGATACGCAGTATTTT. Residues: CASSLALRGNTDTQYF.

The chain joins TRBV10-3 to TRBJ2-3; a possible D gene is TRBD1 (6 bases). This CDR3 has 15 residues. Germline assignment: CDR1 ENHRY and CDR2 SYGVKD. Trimming stripped 2 bases from V and 5 bases from J, with 14 bases between. The CDR3 coding sequence is TGTGCCATCAGTGAGGGTACAGGGCAGGTAGATACGCAGTATTTT. Its translation: CAISEGTGQVDTQYF.

CDR3 in DNA: TGTGCCAGCAGTTTCGTCCAGCCCTACGAGCAGTACTTC. Translation: CASSFVQPYEQYF. J is TRBJ2-7 and V is TRBV28; no reliable D call. Trimming left V 3 bases short and J 2 bases short, with 8 bases between. CDR3 length: 13 residues. The germline gives CDR1 MDHEN, CDR2 SYDVKM.

The chain combines TRBV7-9 with TRBJ2-7; TRBD1 aligns across 11 bases. The CDR3 loop spans 15 amino acids. V was pared by 4 bases and J by 6 bases, with 8 bases of the junction left unmatched. In germline, CDR1 is SEHNR, CDR2 FQNEAQ (reference sequence). The DNA for the CDR3 is TGTGCCAGCAGCTACCCCGGACAGGGGGCAGGCGAGCAGTACTTC. This encodes CASSYPGQGAGEQYF.

The CDR3 DNA sequence: TGTGCCAGCAGCAGCCCCGGGACAGGGTTTAACTATGGCTACACCTTC. The encoded protein is CASSSPGTGFNYGYTF. The chain has TRBV11-2 and TRBJ1-2; 9 bases align to TRBD1. Germline V gene lookup returns CDR1 SGHAT and CDR2 FQNNGV. V lost 5 bases and J lost 1; bases outside the gene matches: 8. There are 16 residues in the CDR3.

J is TRBJ2-7 and V is TRBV19, with 7 bases fitting TRBD1. The CDR3 totals 15 residues. CDR1 is LNHDA, CDR2 SQIVND, per germline (reference sequence). V lost 7 bases and J lost 3; bases outside the gene matches: 12. CDR3 sequence reads: CASKVSGTAFYEQYF. The CDR3 nucleotides read TGTGCCAGTAAAGTCTCCGGGACAGCTTTCTACGAGCAGTACTTC. The full variable domain, with the rest looked up from reference TRBV19 and TRBJ2-7, is DGGITQSPKYLFRKEGQNVTLSCEQNLNHDAMYWYRQDPGQGLRLIYYSQIVNDFQKGDIAEGYSVSREKKESFPLTVTSAQKNPTAFYLCASKVSGTAFYEQYFGPGTRLTVT.

With respect to this clone: Other nucleotide sequences from this sample produce the same CDR3. The J gene is TRBJ2-7, the V gene TRBV5-1, with TRBD1 matching 10 bases. With 0 bases clipped from V and 4 bases from J, the junction kept 4 bases outside the gene matches. Germline V gene lookup returns CDR1 SGHRS and CDR2 YFSETQ. This CDR3 spans 15 amino acids. DNA of the CDR3: TGCGCCAGCAGCTTGGGCGGGACAGGGGAGTACGAGCAGTACTTC. Translation gives CASSLGGTGEYEQYF.

The rearrangement links TRBV10-1 to TRBJ1-1; D not certain. The CDR3 length is 13 residues. Germline CDR1 WNHNN, CDR2 SYGVQD (reference sequence). Trimming left V 6 bases short and J 1 base short, with 9 bases between. CDR3 protein: CASRLQENTEAFF. The CDR3 DNA reads TGCGCCAGCAGGTTGCAGGAGAACACTGAAGCTTTCTTT.

Here the CDR3 reads CASSYSRDRDAGELFF. In nucleotides, the CDR3 is TGTGCCAGCAGTTACTCGAGGGACAGGGATGCCGGGGAGCTGTTTTTT. The chain employs TRBV6-7 and TRBJ2-2; TRBD1 agrees at 9 bases. TRBV6-7 is known as an ORF, though its function is uncertain. J gave up 6 bases and V 0 bases, and 5 bases lay outside the gene matches. The CDR3 is 16 residues long.

This sequence joins TRBV28 and TRBJ2-7; 8 bases line up with TRBD1. Germline V gives CDR1 MDHEN, CDR2 SYDVKM. The J segment lost 5 bases and the V segment lost 5 bases, leaving 8 bases of the junction unmatched. This CDR3 region has 14 residues. CDR3 sequence (DNA): TGTGCCAGCAGTCCGGCGGACAGGGCCAACGAGCAGTACTTC. It specifies CASSPADRANEQYF.

This chain uses TRBV25-1 with TRBJ2-7, with TRBD1 matching over 7 bases. V dropped 7 bases and J dropped 5; count of bases not matched to a gene: 8. Germline CDR1 is MGHDK and CDR2 is SYGVNS. The CDR3 covers 13 residues. CDR3 sequence (DNA): TGTGCCAGCACTAAGACAGGGACCCACGAGCAGTACTTC. Its protein product is CASTKTGTHEQYF.

This chain connects TRBV9 to TRBJ2-7; 8 bases fit TRBD1. The CDR3 consists of 13 residues. Germline V CDR1 and CDR2: SGDLS, YYNGEE. The V segment lost 0 bases and the J segment 12 bases; nucleotides outside the gene matches: 8. This chain's CDR3 is CASSVVPGQAAYF. The CDR3 region has the DNA TGTGCCAGCAGCGTAGTGCCGGGACAGGCCGCGTACTTC.

About this clone itself: Germline is not matched at one junction end, which may reflect a read error. The chain uses TRBV6-1 and TRBJ1-5; a possible D gene is TRBD1 (6 bases). Germline V lookup: CDR1 MNHNS, CDR2 SASEGT. This CDR3 is built from 15 residues. As DNA, the CDR3 is TGTGCCAGCAGGGAAGGGACATCTAGCAATCAGCCCCAGCATTTT. Its translation is CASREGTSSNQPQHF.

The chain couples TRBV2 to TRBJ1-6; 7 nucleotides agree with TRBD1. V dropped 6 bases and J dropped 7; count of bases not matched to a gene: 6. This CDR3 region has 14 residues. Germline CDR1 and CDR2: SNHLY and FYNNEI. CDR3 bases: TGTGCCAGCAGAAGGGACAGCGAGAATTCACCCCTCCACTTT. Amino acid sequence: CASRRDSENSPLHF.

The chain carries TRBV15 and TRBJ2-1; 9 bases are a match to TRBD2. J gave up 2 bases and V 5 bases, and 7 bases lay outside the gene matches. This CDR3 comprises 16 residues. CDR1 is LNHNV and CDR2 is YYDKDF in the germline V gene (reference sequence). CDR3 nucleotide sequence: TGTGCCACCAGCCCCCTGGCGGGAGGGACCTACAATGAGCAGTTCTTC. Translating it yields CATSPLAGGTYNEQFF.